Presented here are 10 T cell receptor beta chains from one specimen sequenced in a study of T-cell reconstitution after alpha-beta-depleted transplantation in children. A library of TCRbeta sequences, prepared with unique molecular identifiers, was generated. A single record per CDR3 protein comes from TCRdb applying MiXCR to the PCR reads. The sample holds hundreds of thousands of distinct CDR3 sequences, roughly 8.2% seen once. Material: PBMCs, mostly from graft donor cells, obtained 180 days after TCRalphabeta/CD19-depleted stem cell transplant. These receptor sequences come from a male patient aged 10 to 17 who had a stem cell transplant for acute lymphoblastic leukemia, so the T cells may come from the graft donor.

As for this clonotype: This may stem from a read error, because a much larger clone lies one nucleotide away. The gene calls are TRBV12-3 or TRBV12-4 and TRBJ1-1; 10 nucleotides line up with TRBD1. The CDR3 length is 13 residues. This CDR3 is CTSRGQGSTEAFF. In DNA, the CDR3 is TGTACCAGCAGGGGACAGGGGAGCACTGAAGCTTTCTTT.

This clonotype was detected ten times or more. The rearrangement uses TRBV9 and TRBJ2-1; TRBD1 matches at 7 bases. The CDR3 sequence is 17 residues long. Trimming at V came to 0 bases and at J to 2 bases, leaving 8 bases not matched to a gene. Per germline, CDR1 SGDLS and CDR2 YYNGEE. In DNA, the CDR3 is TGTGCCAGCAGCGTAGAGGGCCGACAGGGAGCCTACAATGAGCAGTTCTTC. It specifies CASSVEGRQGAYNEQFF.

The sample holds many counts of this clonotype. CDR3 DNA sequence: TGTGCCAGCAGCCCCCTACAGGGACCACAAGAGACCCAGTACTTC. This codes for CASSPLQGPQETQYF. J is TRBJ2-5 and V is TRBV12-3 or TRBV12-4, with D possibly being TRBD1 (6 bases). This CDR3 contains 15 residues. V was trimmed by 6 bases and J by 2 bases, leaving 16 bases between them.

This clonotype was detected ten times or more. V and J are TRBV12-3 or TRBV12-4 and TRBJ1-2, with D possibly matching TRBD1 (5 bases). V lost 4 bases, J lost 6 bases, and 15 bases lay in between. The CDR3 totals 14 residues. CDR3 DNA sequence: TGTGCCAGCAGTTCGTGGGGGGGATTTGATGGCTACACCTTC. Residues: CASSSWGGFDGYTF.

The chain has TRBV6-2 or TRBV6-3 and TRBJ2-2, with TRBD2 identical over 9 bases. This CDR3 spans 16 amino acids. Germline V gene sequence: CDR1 MNHEY, CDR2 SVGEGT. J was trimmed by 2 bases and V by 5 bases; bases with no gene match: 6. CDR3 in amino acids: CASSAGTSRNTGELFF. The CDR3 DNA follows: TGTGCCAGCAGTGCCGGGACTAGCCGTAACACCGGGGAGCTGTTTTTT.

This clonotype was observed many times. The gene calls are TRBV15 and TRBJ1-4; 10 nucleotides align to TRBD1. The CDR3 runs to 14 residues. The V segment lost 3 bases and the J segment 6 bases; nucleotides outside the gene matches: 1. Germline lookup yields CDR1 LNHNV and CDR2 YYDKDF (reference sequence). As DNA, the CDR3 is TGTGCCACCAGCAGGGGACAGGGGTATGAAAAACTGTTTTTT. Its translation is CATSRGQGYEKLFF.

Comment on this clonotype: Being one base from a much bigger clone, this may be a read error. The chain links TRBV28 to TRBJ1-4; 7 bases are shared with TRBD1. Unmatched junction bases numbered 11, after V lost 3 bases and J lost 4 bases. Germline assignment: CDR1 MDHEN and CDR2 SYDVKM. The CDR3 has 17 residues. CDR3 in amino acids: CASSFPGQPASNEKLFF. The CDR3, as DNA: TGTGCCAGCAGTTTCCCGGGACAGCCTGCAAGTAATGAAAAACTGTTTTTT.

This clonotype was observed at least ten times. This sequence joins TRBV7-2 and TRBJ2-7; possibly TRBD1 for D (7 bases). Germline V gene sequence: CDR1 SGHTA, CDR2 FQGNSA. This CDR3 is 13 amino acids long. Deletions cut 6 bases from V and 6 bases from J, with 15 bases between. The CDR3 protein is CASSHGQGGEQYF. As DNA, the CDR3 is TGTGCCAGCAGTCACGGGCAGGGGGGCGAGCAGTACTTC.

At least ten counts were recorded for this clonotype. The chain has TRBV5-1 and TRBJ2-3; D gene uncertain. V lost 0 bases and J lost 3, with 14 bases in between. Germline V lookup: CDR1 SGHRS, CDR2 YFSETQ. The CDR3 is made up of 16 amino acids. The CDR3: CASSLAASLGTDTQYF. CDR3 nucleotide sequence: TGCGCCAGCAGCTTGGCCGCCTCACTTGGGACAGATACGCAGTATTTT.

As for this clonotype: This clone may be a read error of a much larger clone one base away. Since no conserved phenylalanine or tryptophan closes the CDR3, a read error is the likely cause. The V gene is TRBV28, the J gene TRBJ1-2; the match to TRBD1 covers 11 bases. Germline loops: CDR1 MDHEN, CDR2 SYDVKM. The CDR3 is 16 amino acids. After removal of 5 bases from V and 2 bases from J, the junction contained 7 bases not matched to a gene. The CDR3 region is CASSGDRGASNYGYTL. Written as DNA, the CDR3 is TGTGCCAGCAGTGGGGACAGGGGGGCCTCCAACTATGGCTACACCCTC.